The 25 T cell receptor beta chains listed next were all sequenced from one sample in a study of blood T cell repertoires in COVID-19. Repertoires were generated with immunoSEQ multiplex PCR, while TCRdb's copy carries only in-frame clones and drops some. The data show over 50,000 clones, 87% seen once. The sequenced sample consisted of peripheral blood. The origin of the receptors is a man in his fifties or sixties with acute or convalescent COVID-19.

The chain recombines TRBV2 with TRBJ1-1; D is ambiguous. The CDR3 extends over 13 amino acids. Germline CDR1 is SNHLY and CDR2 is FYNNEI. Trimming took off 7 bases at V and 8 bases at J, with 17 bases between the two ends. The CDR3 DNA sequence: TGTGCCAGCACCCTTGGTGAGAGAACCGAAGCTTTCTTT. The encoded protein is CASTLGERTEAFF.

V gene TRBV7-9 combines with J gene TRBJ2-1; 10 nucleotides align to TRBD2. Germline CDR1 reads SEHNR; CDR2 reads FQNEAQ (reference sequence). Trimming cost V 5 bases and J 7 bases; bases outside gene matches: 11. The CDR3 sequence is 16 residues long. The CDR3 region is CASSRRLAGGRNEQFF. DNA of the CDR3: TGTGCCAGCAGCCGTCGCTTAGCGGGGGGCAGAAATGAGCAGTTCTTC.

The rearrangement links TRBV7-3 to TRBJ2-7, with D maybe TRBD2 (5 bases). This CDR3 region has 14 residues. Deletions cut 4 bases from V and 4 bases from J, with 14 bases between. CDR1 is SGHTA and CDR2 is FQGTGA in the germline V gene. The CDR3 DNA sequence: TGTGCCAGCAGCTCAGACGGAGGCACTTACGAGCAGTACTTC. Translating gives CASSSDGGTYEQYF.

The gene calls are TRBV7-9 and TRBJ2-1; maybe TRBD2 (5 bases). V gave up 5 bases and J gave up 6 bases, with 20 bases separating them. Germline V gene lookup returns CDR1 SEHNR and CDR2 FQNEAQ (reference sequence). This CDR3 comprises 16 residues. The CDR3 DNA is TGTGCCAGCAGCCTCCTTCCTTCCGAGGGAAGCAATGAGCAGTTCTTC. Translation: CASSLLPSEGSNEQFF.

This chain uses TRBV6-5 with TRBJ2-1; TRBD2 matches 8 bases. This CDR3 is built from 15 residues. CDR1 and CDR2 (germline): MNHEY, SVGAGI. J lost 7 bases, V lost 2 bases, and 7 bases had no gene match. The CDR3 coding sequence is TGTGCCAGCAGTTACAGCGGGGGCCCTCGGAATGAGCAGTTCTTC. This translates into CASSYSGGPRNEQFF.

The chain links TRBV10-3 to TRBJ1-3; 10 nucleotides agree with TRBD1. CDR1 is ENHRY and CDR2 is SYGVKD in the germline V gene. The ends lost 8 bases at V and 4 bases at J; junction bases unmatched: 5. This CDR3 is 14 amino acids long. CDR3 nucleotide sequence: TGTGCCATCCGCGACAGGGGGCAAGGAAACACCATATATTTT. Amino acids: CAIRDRGQGNTIYF.

This chain connects TRBV11-3 to TRBJ2-5, with 8 bases identical to TRBD1. The CDR3 covers 15 residues. V lost 5 bases to trimming and J lost 5 bases; unmatched junction nucleotides: 10. Germline V lookup: CDR1 SGHNT, CDR2 YENEEA. CDR3 residues: CASSTRQGSAETQYF. The CDR3 DNA sequence: TGTGCCAGCAGCACCCGACAGGGGTCGGCGGAGACCCAGTACTTC.

The gene calls are TRBV18 and TRBJ1-3, with 10 bases lining up with TRBD1. The germline CDR1 and CDR2 sequences are KGHSH and LQKENI. Trimming took 6 bases from V and 8 from J; bases not matched to a gene: 4. The CDR3 is 13 residues long. CDR3 loop: CASSPGQGDTIYF. CDR3 DNA sequence: TGTGCCAGCTCCCCTGGACAGGGGGACACCATATATTTT.

This chain uses TRBV3-1 (or the pseudogene TRBV3-2) with TRBJ1-2, with D perhaps TRBD1 (6 bases). V lost 4 bases, J lost 1 base, and 13 bases lay in between. The CDR3 is 15 amino acids. Per the germline V gene, CDR1 is LGHDT and CDR2 is YNNKEL (reference sequence). CDR3 bases: TGTGCCAGCAGCCCGGGAGGACAGCATAACTATGGCTACACCTTC. Protein: CASSPGGQHNYGYTF.

The chain recombines TRBV2 with TRBJ2-1; TRBD1 agrees at 7 bases. Germline V gene data show CDR1 as SNHLY and CDR2 as FYNNEI. J was trimmed by 9 bases and V by 3 bases; bases with no gene match: 8. There are 14 residues in the CDR3. CDR3 in amino acids: CASSDPLTGVEQFF. The CDR3 DNA sequence: TGTGCCAGCAGTGATCCCTTAACAGGGGTTGAGCAGTTCTTC.

The rearrangement joins TRBV7-9 to TRBJ2-1; 8 bases line up with TRBD2. The germline V gene has CDR1 SEHNR and CDR2 FQNEAQ (reference sequence). The CDR3 totals 14 residues. The V segment lost 5 bases and the J segment 6 bases; nucleotides outside the gene matches: 6. DNA of the CDR3: TGTGCCAGCAGCACAGGACTAGCACTCAATGAGCAGTTCTTC. It translates to CASSTGLALNEQFF. The entire variable domain, with the rest obtained from reference TRBV7-9 and TRBJ2-1, is as follows: DTGVSQNPRHKITKRGQNVTFRCDPISEHNRLYWYRQTLGQGPEFLTYFQNEAQLEKSRLLSDRFSAERPKGSFSTLEIQRTEQGDSAMYLCASSTGLALNEQFFGPGTRLTVL.

V usage is TRBV2 and J usage is TRBJ1-1, with a possible D match to TRBD1 (5 bases). The CDR3 totals 14 residues. V lost 5 bases and J lost 1, with 11 bases in between. Germline-derived CDR1 and CDR2 are SNHLY and FYNNEI. CDR3 sequence reads: CASSRREGNTEAFF. CDR3 coding DNA: TGTGCCAGCAGTCGCAGGGAGGGGAACACTGAAGCTTTCTTT.

The rearrangement links TRBV7-8 to TRBJ1-1; D unclear. Trimming took off 4 bases at V and 4 bases at J, with 10 bases between the two ends. The germline V gene encodes CDR1 SGHVS and CDR2 FQNEAQ. CDR3 length: 13 amino acids. The DNA for the CDR3 is TGTGCCAGCAGCTCCAAGGAGGGCACTGAAGCTTTCTTT. It is translated as CASSSKEGTEAFF. Full variable domain (outside the CDR3, taken from reference TRBV7-8 and TRBJ1-1): GAGVSQSPRYKVAKRGQDVALRCDPISGHVSLFWYQQALGQGPEFLTYFQNEAQLDKSGLPSDRFFAERPEGSVSTLKIQRTQQEDSAVYLCASSSKEGTEAFFGQGTRLTVV.

The rearrangement links TRBV3-1 (or the pseudogene TRBV3-2) to TRBJ1-2; possibly TRBD1 for D (5 bases). This CDR3 is 13 amino acids long. Trimming took 3 bases from V and 3 from J, leaving 8 bases between them. Germline values: CDR1 LGHDT, CDR2 YNNKEL (reference sequence). This CDR3 reads CASSQSRDYGYTF. CDR3 coding DNA: TGTGCCAGCAGCCAGAGCAGGGACTATGGCTACACCTTC.

The chain joins TRBV6-2 or TRBV6-3 to TRBJ2-7; D gene ambiguous. The germline gives CDR1 MNHEY, CDR2 SVGEGT. The V and J ends lost 5 bases and 1 base respectively, with 6 bases between them. This CDR3 is 12 amino acids long. The CDR3 is CASSHSSYEQYF. CDR3 nucleotide sequence: TGTGCCAGCAGTCACAGTTCCTACGAGCAGTACTTC.

The rearrangement links TRBV18 to TRBJ2-1; perhaps TRBD1 as D (8 bases). Trimming shortened V by 0 bases and J by 4 bases, and 16 bases separated the two germline ends. The CDR3 spans 17 residues. The germline V gene encodes CDR1 KGHSH and CDR2 LQKENI. The CDR3 sequence: CASSPPGTGGAYNEQFF. As DNA, the CDR3 is TGTGCCAGCTCACCACCGGGAACAGGGGGGGCTTACAATGAGCAGTTCTTC.

The chain carries TRBV9 and TRBJ2-7; 14 bases agree with TRBD2. The CDR3 has 17 amino acids. V lost 3 bases and J lost 9; bases outside the gene matches: 14. Per germline, CDR1 SGDLS and CDR2 YYNGEE. The CDR3 nucleotides are TGTGCCAGCAGCGGAGGACTAGCGGGGGGACTCTACGAGCGGCAGTACTTC. This codes for CASSGGLAGGLYERQYF.

This clone was counted a few times. The rearrangement uses TRBV18 and TRBJ1-2, with a weak D call TRBD1 (6 bases). V lost 0 bases and J 2 bases, leaving 10 bases between the germline ends. This CDR3 comprises 15 residues. Germline V CDR1 and CDR2: KGHSH, LQKENI. This chain's CDR3 is CASSPPGQGNYGYTF. CDR3 nucleotide sequence: TGTGCCAGCTCACCACCGGGACAAGGAAACTATGGCTACACCTTC.

The CDR3 loop is CASRRGGTNEKLFF. The CDR3 nucleotides are TGCGCCAGCAGGAGGGGGGGCACTAATGAAAAACTGTTTTTT. The chain joins TRBV10-1 to TRBJ1-4, with D perhaps TRBD1 (6 bases). Germline V gives CDR1 WNHNN, CDR2 SYGVQD (reference sequence). This CDR3 is 14 amino acids long. Trimming removed 6 bases at V and 2 bases at J, with 10 bases between.

The chain employs TRBV28 and TRBJ2-7; the match to TRBD1 covers 7 bases. CDR1 is MDHEN and CDR2 is SYDVKM in the germline V gene. The CDR3 runs to 14 residues. J was trimmed by 3 bases and V by 6 bases; bases with no gene match: 8. CDR3 DNA sequence: TGTGCCAGCAGCCCGGGACAGAAGCTCTACGAGCAGTACTTC. It codes for CASSPGQKLYEQYF.

The chain carries TRBV6-5 and TRBJ1-4, with a weak D call TRBD1 (5 bases). CDR3 length: 15 residues. Trimming stripped 6 bases from V and 3 bases from J, with 14 bases between. In germline, CDR1 is MNHEY, CDR2 SVGAGI. CDR3 nucleotides: TGTGCCAGCAGCGACGGGGGGTCCGCTAATGAAAAACTGTTTTTT. It encodes CASSDGGSANEKLFF.

The chain employs TRBV5-1 and TRBJ1-1, with 7 bases lining up with TRBD1. Germline V gene sequence: CDR1 SGHRS, CDR2 YFSETQ. V trimming: 3 bases; J trimming: 0 bases; junction bases outside the gene matches: 2. This CDR3 spans 14 amino acids. CDR3 in DNA: TGCGCCAGCAGCTGGGACAGTTTGAACACTGAAGCTTTCTTT. Translated, it gives CASSWDSLNTEAFF.

The chain combines TRBV9 with TRBJ1-1; 9 nucleotides agree with TRBD1. Per germline, CDR1 SGDLS and CDR2 YYNGEE. The J segment lost 3 bases and the V segment lost 3 bases, leaving 3 bases of the junction unmatched. CDR3 size: 14 residues. The CDR3 here is CASSARDRDTEAFF. The CDR3 coding sequence is TGTGCCAGCAGCGCTCGGGACAGGGACACTGAAGCTTTCTTT.

The chain combines TRBV6-5 with TRBJ1-1; 8 nucleotides match TRBD1. Looked up from germline, CDR1 is MNHEY and CDR2 is SVGAGI. V dropped 6 bases and J dropped 5; count of bases not matched to a gene: 8. The CDR3 extends over 14 amino acids. CDR3 protein: CASRETGARTEAFF. CDR3 in DNA: TGTGCCAGCAGAGAGACAGGGGCTAGGACTGAAGCTTTCTTT.

The chain couples TRBV5-8 to TRBJ2-1, with a weak D call TRBD2 (5 bases). CDR1 and CDR2 (germline): SGHTS, YDEGEE. The CDR3 covers 13 residues. V lost 2 bases to trimming and J lost 7 bases, with 10 bases between them. DNA for the CDR3: TGTGCCAGCAGCTTTGGAAGGAGGAATGAGCAGTTCTTC. Translated, it gives CASSFGRRNEQFF.